Listed below are T cell receptor beta chains from one sample, sequenced in a study of blood T cells in healthy people across ages. TCRdb re-derived calls from the 5' RACE reads in MiXCR, one entry per CDR3 protein. Counted here are around 1,800,000 distinct CDR3 sequences, roughly 43% occurring once; the ten biggest clones make up about 23%. Material: blood. The receptors shown here come from a human donor in good health. Each CDR3 is given with its conserved first and last residue. The D gene is left open where the match is weak. Rows may omit the clone size; those that give it use once, few, many or a size class.

J gene | D gene | clone size | V gene | CDR3 DNA | CDR3 protein
TRBJ2-3 | TRBD2 | few | TRBV15 | TGTGCCACCAGCAGAGGACTAGCGGGATTAGATACGCAGTATTTT | CATSRGLAGLDTQYF
TRBJ2-7 | - | - | TRBV30 | TGTGCCCTCGGGTCCTACGAGCAGTACTTC | CALGSYEQYF
TRBJ2-4 | - | few | TRBV7-9 | TGTGCCAGCAGCTTACCCAATTCCCAAAACATTCAGTACTTC | CASSLPNSQNIQYF
TRBJ2-1 | - | - | TRBV5-1 | TGCGCCAGCAGCTTGGGCGAGCCTCAAGAGACCCAGTTCTTC | CASSLGEPQETQFF
TRBJ1-1 | - | - | TRBV5-1 | TGCGCCAGCAGCTTTGGGGACGGGGGGAGCACTGAAGCTTTCTTT | CASSFGDGGSTEAFF
TRBJ2-1 | TRBD2 | - | TRBV4-2 | TGTGCCAGCAGCCACACTAGCGGGGGTAGGAATGAGCAGTTCTTC | CASSHTSGGRNEQFF
TRBJ2-5 | - | - | TRBV6-1 | TGTGCCAGCAGTGAAGAGTCAGGGTGGGGGACCCAGTACTTC | CASSEESGWGTQYF
TRBJ1-2 | - | - | TRBV6-5 | TGTGCCAGCATCAACGGCAGGAACCATGGCTACACCTTC | CASINGRNHGYTF
TRBJ2-1 | TRBD1 | - | TRBV20-1 | TGCAGTGCTAGAGACCGGGACAGGGTGGACGAGCAGTTCTTC | CSARDRDRVDEQFF
TRBJ1-2 | TRBD1 | - | TRBV4-3 | TGCGCCAGCAGCCAACTTACCGACAGGGCAAGAGCTAACTATGGCTACACCTTC | CASSQLTDRARANYGYTF
TRBJ2-3 | - | - | TRBV27 | TGTGCCAGCGGAGGGAGTGCGCAGTATTTT | CASGGSAQYF
TRBJ2-5 | TRBD2 | - | TRBV7-8 | TGTGCCAGCAGCTTATCCTCGGGACTAGCTTACCAAGAGACCCAGTACTTC | CASSLSSGLAYQETQYF
TRBJ2-2 | - | once | TRBV20-1 | TGCAGTGCTCCAAGGGGGGCGGTGACCGGGGAGCTGTTTTTT | CSAPRGAVTGELFF
TRBJ2-1 | TRBD2 | - | TRBV20-1 | TGCAGTGCTTTCCCTGTTAGCGGGGGGCCAGACTACAATAAGCAGTTCTTC | CSAFPVSGGPDYNKQFF
TRBJ2-2 | TRBD1 | - | TRBV24-1 | TGTGCCTCCTCAAATCCAGGACAGGGCCAAGGTGGGCTGTTTTTT | CASSNPGQGQGGLFF
TRBJ1-5 | - | - | TRBV4-2 | TGTGCCAGCAGCCAGGAGACAGGATATCAGCCCCAGCATTTT | CASSQETGYQPQHF
TRBJ2-1 | - | few | TRBV7-9 | TGTGCCAGCAGCTCCGGGTTGGGATACAACAATGAGCAGTTCTTC | CASSSGLGYNNEQFF
TRBJ2-3 | - | - | TRBV5-1 | TGCGCCAGCAGCTTGGAAGGTGGGACTCCTAGCGTGGGTACGCAGTATTTT | CASSLEGGTPSVGTQYF
TRBJ2-3 | - | - | TRBV6-4 | TGTGCCAGCAGTGAAAGGGCGGGGTCTAGCACAGATACGCAGTATTTT | CASSERAGSSTDTQYF
TRBJ1-5 | TRBD1 | few | TRBV6-2/TRBV6-3 | TGTGCCAGCAGTTACTCGCGGACAGGAACTTATAGCAATCAGCCCCAGCATTTT | CASSYSRTGTYSNQPQHF
TRBJ1-2 | - | - | TRBV7-2 | TGTGCCAGCAGCTTAGTAGCGGGGGCCGAGCGCACCTTC | CASSLVAGAERTF
TRBJ2-3 | - | few | TRBV11-2 | TGTGCCAGCAGCTTGGAGGCCGAGGCTACGCAGTATTTT | CASSLEAEATQYF
TRBJ2-7 | - | - | TRBV4-3 | TGCGCCAGCAGCCAAGAGTTCGGGGGCTACGAGCAGTACTTC | CASSQEFGGYEQYF
TRBJ1-1 | - | - | TRBV4-3 | TGCGCCAGCAGCCAATCCTCTGACGGGGAAGACACTGAAGCTTTCTTT | CASSQSSDGEDTEAFF
TRBJ2-3 | - | - | TRBV7-9 | TGTGCCAGCAGCTTAGTCTCCGGGACACATAACGCAGATACGCAGTATTTT | CASSLVSGTHNADTQYF
TRBJ1-2 | TRBD1 | few | TRBV2 | TGTGCCAGCAGTGAGGCCAGGGACAGAGGCTACACCTTC | CASSEARDRGYTF
TRBJ2-3 | - | - | TRBV7-8 | TGTGCCAGCAGCCCAAGGGGGTGGGGGGGAAGGACAGATACGCAGTATTTT | CASSPRGWGGRTDTQYF
TRBJ1-1 | - | - | TRBV29-1 | TGCAGCGTCCAGGGTCTCCGGAACACTGAAGCTTTCTTT | CSVQGLRNTEAFF
TRBJ2-5 | - | - | TRBV5-6 | TGTGCCAGCACCTGGACGGGGAAAGAGACCCAGTACTTC | CASTWTGKETQYF
TRBJ2-2 | - | - | TRBV3-1 | TGTGCCAGCAGCCTCAGTGGAGTTGGGGAGCTGTTTTTT | CASSLSGVGELFF
TRBJ2-3 | - | - | TRBV7-2 | TGTGTCAGCACCCGACAGACGATCACAGATACGCAGTATTTT | CVSTRQTITDTQYF
TRBJ1-6 | - | - | TRBV6-5 | TGTGCCAGCAGTCGGGACGGTCTCGGGTCACCCCTCCACTTT | CASSRDGLGSPLHF
TRBJ2-7 | TRBD1 | - | TRBV5-1 | TGCGTCAGCAGCAACTGGACAGGGTTGGGCGAGCAGTACTTC | CVSSNWTGLGEQYF
TRBJ2-7 | - | many | TRBV4-1 | TGCGCCAGCAGCGTTAGGCTCTCGGCCTACGAGCAGTACTTC | CASSVRLSAYEQYF
TRBJ2-5 | - | - | TRBV20-1 | TGCAGTGCATTCTTCCGGGACGCGCGGGGGACCCAGTACTTC | CSAFFRDARGTQYF
TRBJ2-1 | - | - | TRBV6-5 | TGTGCCAGCAGTTATACACGGGGGCCTCCCTACAATGAGCAGTTCTTC | CASSYTRGPPYNEQFF
TRBJ2-1 | TRBD2 | - | TRBV15 | TGTGCCACCAGCAGCGCCCTAGCGGGGCGGTGGGAGCAGTTCTTC | CATSSALAGRWEQFF
TRBJ2-5 | TRBD1 | few | TRBV5-8 | TGTGCCAGCAGCATTGGGACAGGGAGTAATCAAGAGACCCAGTACTTC | CASSIGTGSNQETQYF
TRBJ1-2 | - | - | TRBV7-9 | TGTGCCAGCAGCTCCGTAGGGAAAGATGCAGCTGCTTATGGTTACACCTTC | CASSSVGKDAAAYGYTF
TRBJ2-4 | - | - | TRBV7-8 | TGTGCCAGCAGCTTCTCCGGTGGGGAGTGGCAGTACTTC | CASSFSGGEWQYF
TRBJ1-2 | - | - | TRBV12-3/TRBV12-4 | TGTGCCAGCAGTTTGCTACGGGTTCATGGCTACACCTTC | CASSLLRVHGYTF